The 16 T cell receptor beta chains listed next were all sequenced from one sample in a study of long-term antiretroviral therapy in people with HIV. The assay used was immunoSEQ (version v3.0), run at survey level. The repertoire was sequenced with immunoSEQ multiplex PCR; TCRdb's copy has only in-frame clones and lacks some. The sample includes approximately 33,000 clones, around four fifths of them seen just once. Sequencing used unsorted PBMCs, obtained 0.4 years before starting antiretroviral therapy. Receptors originate from a young man with HIV.

The table lists this clone with a count of one. This chain links TRBV28 with TRBJ1-1, with unresolved D. This CDR3 is built from 11 residues. V was clipped by 6 bases and J by 7 bases, with 9 bases between them. Germline V gene sequence: CDR1 MDHEN, CDR2 SYDVKM. The chain's CDR3 is CASRNPREAFF. The CDR3 bases are TGTGCCAGCAGGAACCCTCGTGAAGCTTTCTTT.

V gene TRBV4-3 combines with J gene TRBJ2-7; TRBD2 aligns across 7 bases. CDR3 size: 14 residues. CDR1 and CDR2 (germline): LGHNA, YSLEER. V dropped 0 bases and J dropped 6; count of bases not matched to a gene: 5. The CDR3 reads CASSQDYTSVEQYF. CDR3 nucleotides: TGCGCCAGCAGCCAAGATTATACTAGCGTCGAGCAGTACTTC.

This rearrangement joins TRBV27 to TRBJ1-6, with D unclear. The CDR3 loop spans 13 amino acids. From germline, CDR1 is MNHEY and CDR2 SMNVEV (reference sequence). Trimming stripped 6 bases from V and 8 bases from J, with 11 bases between. The CDR3 protein is CASRRRYDSPLHF. CDR3 nucleotide sequence: TGTGCCAGCAGGCGCAGGTACGATTCACCCCTCCACTTT.

The rearrangement links TRBV29-1 to TRBJ1-3; 9 nucleotides line up with TRBD1. Unmatched junction bases numbered 9, after V lost 4 bases and J lost 5 bases. CDR3 length: 15 residues. CDR1 and CDR2 (germline): SQVTM, ANQGSEA. This CDR3 is CSVVRTGDLRNTIYF. The DNA for the CDR3 is TGCAGCGTTGTTCGGACAGGGGATTTAAGAAACACCATATATTTT.

CDR3 sequence (DNA): TGTGCCAGCAGCTTAGAGCGGAGTAGCGGGGACCATACGCAGTATTTT. Residues: CASSLERSSGDHTQYF. The chain combines TRBV7-1 with TRBJ2-3, with 8 nucleotides matching TRBD2. TRBV7-1 is an ORF; its function is uncertain. Trimming at V came to 4 bases and at J to 7 bases, leaving 13 bases not matched to a gene. The CDR3 is 16 amino acids.

The chain has TRBV9 and TRBJ2-7; D is undetermined. Deletions cut 0 bases from V and 1 base from J, with 8 bases between. In germline, CDR1 is SGDLS, CDR2 YYNGEE. This CDR3 spans 14 amino acids. The CDR3: CASSVAAGSYEQYF. DNA of the CDR3: TGTGCCAGCAGCGTAGCGGCAGGATCCTACGAGCAGTACTTC. Drawing the rest from reference TRBV9 and TRBJ2-7, the complete variable domain is DSGVTQTPKHLITATGQRVTLRCSPRSGDLSVYWYQQSLDQGLQFLIQYYNGEERAKGNILERFSAQQFPDLHSELNLSSLELGDSALYFCASSVAAGSYEQYFGPGTRLTVT.

The chain employs TRBV7-2 and TRBJ2-4; D possibly matches TRBD1 or TRBD2 (5 bases each). The CDR3 covers 13 residues. Germline CDR1 SGHTA, CDR2 FQGNSA. The V gene lost 5 bases and the J gene lost 8 bases, with 13 bases spanning the gap. The CDR3, as DNA: TGTGCCAGCAGCCGAACCCCGGGACACATTCAGTACTTC. Protein sequence: CASSRTPGHIQYF.

With respect to this clone: This could be a read error, since a much larger clone is one nucleotide away. This sample includes further DNA sequences coding for the same CDR3. V usage is TRBV27 and J usage is TRBJ2-7; 7 bases match TRBD2. CDR3 length equals 14 residues. The germline V gene has CDR1 MNHEY and CDR2 SMNVEV (reference sequence). V lost 3 bases to trimming and J lost 2 bases; unmatched junction nucleotides: 4. CDR3 sequence reads: CASSFGGGAYEQYF. The CDR3 nucleotides read TGTGCCAGCAGTTTTGGGGGGGGAGCCTACGAGCAGTACTTC.

This CDR3 reads CASSPYWTGRSGNTIYF. The CDR3, as DNA: TGTGCCAGTAGTCCTTATTGGACAGGGCGCTCTGGAAACACCATATATTTT. The chain recombines TRBV19 with TRBJ1-3, with 8 bases fitting TRBD1. V dropped 5 bases and J dropped 0; count of bases not matched to a gene: 9. The CDR3 is made up of 17 amino acids. Germline V lookup: CDR1 LNHDA, CDR2 SQIVND (reference sequence).

This clone has more than one count but fewer than ten. The J gene is TRBJ1-6, the V gene TRBV2; 7 bases are a match to TRBD1. Per the germline V gene, CDR1 is SNHLY and CDR2 is FYNNEI. J lost 5 bases, V lost 6 bases, and 7 bases had no gene match. The CDR3 has 15 amino acids. DNA of the CDR3: TGTGCCAGCAGAGCGGACAGGAGCCATAATTCACCCCTCCACTTT. Its protein is CASRADRSHNSPLHF.

V usage is TRBV4-1 and J usage is TRBJ2-3, with D maybe TRBD2 (5 bases). Between the trimmed V and J ends, which lost 4 bases and 5 bases, there was a span of 16 bases. Germline V lookup: CDR1 MGHRA, CDR2 YSYEKL. The CDR3 runs to 15 residues. Here the CDR3 reads CASSRGLERVDTQYF. The DNA for the CDR3 is TGCGCCAGCAGCCGTGGACTGGAAAGGGTAGATACGCAGTATTTT.

This clone was recorded only once. For the CDR3, the DNA is TGTGCCAGCAGTTCGGAGACAGGAGGGGGTGAAGCTTTCTTT. This encodes CASSSETGGGEAFF. The rearrangement links TRBV2 to TRBJ1-1, with D perhaps matching TRBD1 (6 bases). The V end was cut by 5 bases, the J end by 7 bases, with 17 bases between. Germline V lookup: CDR1 SNHLY, CDR2 FYNNEI. This CDR3 is 14 amino acids long.

The rearrangement uses TRBV28 and TRBJ1-5; 10 nucleotides align to TRBD1. The CDR3 is 14 amino acids. Trimming took 6 bases from V and 4 from J; bases not matched to a gene: 3. Germline V gene data show CDR1 as MDHEN and CDR2 as SYDVKM. The CDR3, as DNA: TGTGCCAGCAGCCCGGGACAGGGGAATCAGCCCCAGCATTTT. Translated: CASSPGQGNQPQHF.

This sequence joins TRBV7-8 and TRBJ2-2; weak D call: TRBD2 (5 bases). The germline gives CDR1 SGHVS, CDR2 FQNEAQ. The CDR3 has 15 residues. V lost 2 bases, J lost 6 bases, and 13 bases lay in between. The CDR3 region has the DNA TGTGCCAGCAGCTTACCGAGGGCCGGTTCCGGGGAGCTGTTTTTT. It is translated as CASSLPRAGSGELFF.

The chain has TRBV5-1 and TRBJ1-1; D gene unclear. V dropped 3 bases and J dropped 6 bases, with 12 bases sitting between them. Germline-derived CDR1 and CDR2 are SGHRS and YFSETQ. The CDR3 is made up of 13 amino acids. Here the CDR3 DNA reads TGCGCCAGCAGCTGGCGGACGGAGGCTGAAGCTTTCTTT. Encoded protein: CASSWRTEAEAFF.

This chain uses TRBV6-8 with TRBJ2-7; D uncertain. Germline V gene sequence: CDR1 MNHGY, CDR2 SAAAGT. V dropped 2 bases and J dropped 3 bases, with 8 bases sitting between them. This CDR3 has 13 residues. The CDR3 coding sequence is TGTGCCAGCAGTTACCCGGCCGACTACGAGCAGTACTTC. It yields the protein CASSYPADYEQYF.